Described below is a single T cell receptor beta chain sequence and its context. Its antigen target is currently unknown. Qualities for individual bases were not recorded, and no much larger clone is one base off. The CDR3 numbers 15 residues from cysteine through phenylalanine. Only the CDR3 DNA is retained, 45 bases long and in frame from the first base. From a lookup of the germline V gene (reference sequence), CDR1 and CDR2 are MNHEY and SMNVEV. After removal of 5 bases from V and 1 base from J, the junction retains 2 bases not matched to a gene. The treatment or condition tag for this specimen amounts to: some 19 received Ad26.COV2.S at low or high dose, single or two shots; five or six received placebo; per-sample allocation not given. Repertoires of vaccine and placebo recipients were sequenced from samples collected on day 63 after the first injection. Between 29 July and 7 August 2020, Cohort 1b enrolled 25 adults aged 18-55 years at one site in Boston, USA. Ad26.COV2.S consisted of a replication-incompetent adenovirus type 26 vector by which a prefusion-stabilized SARS-CoV-2 spike protein from the original Wuhan strain was expressed.

The sample comes from a study of Ad26.COV2.S vaccination and SARS-CoV-2 variants (dated by TCRdb to about 2021). Background for the entire study: Vaccine-arm donors were drawn from COV1001, a multicentre, randomized, double-blind, placebo-controlled phase I-IIa trial of Ad26.COV2.S in healthy adults. The TCR-sequenced set comprised approximately 30 samples: some 20 Ad26.COV2.S vaccine recipients, 5 placebo recipients and 8 SARS-CoV-2 convalescent individuals. Ad26.COV2.S was administered intramuscularly at 5 x 10^10 or 1 x 10^11 viral particles, either as a single shot or as two shots given 56 days apart. The specificity and breadth of SARS-CoV-2-reactive T cell receptors after Ad26.COV2.S vaccination were assessed by TCRbeta repertoire sequencing. Investigators did not know the trial group allocation while performing experiments and assessing outcomes. Trial participants were randomized into five groups of five, in which low-dose or high-dose Ad26.COV2.S was given once or twice, or placebo was given on both occasions. The investigation overall reported the following: It was noted by the authors that total T cell responses may have been underestimated by the TCR breadth and depth analyses. After vaccination, spike-specific CD8+ and CD4+ T cell responses were reported to show substantial breadth. Comparing responses between vaccine doses or regimens was not something the study was powered to do. Comparable non-spike TCR breadth was observed between vaccine and placebo recipients, consistent with only spike being contained in the vaccine. Compared with placebo recipients, Ad26.COV2.S recipients showed higher spike-specific TCR breadth (P = 0.0014).

TCRbeta CDR3 regions were sequenced with the immunoSEQ Assay. After extraction, genomic DNA underwent amplification by bias-controlled multiplex PCR, followed by high-throughput sequencing. Regarding the original processing steps: To quantify the absolute abundance of every unique TCRbeta CDR3 region, sequences were collapsed and filtered. T cell fraction was estimated by normalizing TCRbeta template counts to usable DNA, with usable DNA measured through amplification of reference genes found in all nucleated cells. Repertoire TCRs were annotated as SARS-CoV-2-specific when V gene, CDR3 amino acid sequence and J gene were exactly matched to a known reactive TCR set. The reference SARS-CoV-2 TCR set was obtained from MIRA and was filtered for enrichment in COVID-19-positive ImmuneCODE repertoires, whereby public or cross-reactive TCRs were removed. Based on the MIRA antigens, annotated TCRs were further analysed at the level of specific ORF or position within ORF. Depth was the summed frequency of annotated unique rearrangements, while breadth was defined as annotated unique rearrangements over total unique productive rearrangements. Two-sided Wilcoxon rank-sum tests were applied when comparing TCR breadth between groups. TCRdb retrieved this table from immuneACCESS and kept in-frame rearrangements only. Not all clones are present; in checked studies, unresolved V genes account for under half, and no reason is known for the remainder. V and J calls and clone size are as listed in that table; D and trimming were resolved from the DNA. The sample records about 400,000 clones, around 82% of which are singletons. The leading ten clones occupy roughly 7.4% of the sample.

This receptor chain uses TRBV27 and TRBJ2-3, and TRBD2 matches 11 of the central bases. This receptor was identified in a person aged 18-60 years who received the Ad26.COV2.S COVID-19 vaccine or a placebo. The material sequenced was peripheral blood, taken in a trial of Ad26.COV2.S vaccine versus placebo. Here the CDR3 is given as CASSLLAGGTDTQYF. The DNA is TGTGCCAGCAGTCTACTAGCGGGGGGCACAGATACGCAGTATTTT.